The 14 T cell receptor beta chains listed next were all sequenced from one sample in a study of blood T cell repertoires in COVID-19 (dated by TCRdb to 2018 to 2020). Preparation of the library involved the immunoSEQ multiplex PCR assay. This is the immuneACCESS table as TCRdb keeps it, with only in-frame sequences that have V and J called. A part of the clones is gone; compared with another copy, unresolved V genes explain less than half, and the rest is unexplained. A total of almost 400,000 clones appear in this sample, roughly 91% of them only once. 1.7% of the sample rests with the top ten. The sequencing input was PBMCs or T cells enriched from blood (not recorded which). All receptors come from a woman aged 25 to 39 who had recovered from COVID-19.

This chain joins TRBV21-1 and TRBJ1-6. TRBV21-1 is a listed pseudogene. CDR3 size: 21 residues. Here the CDR3 reads CASSKSPKRLCLLSYNSPLHF. The CDR3 DNA reads as TGTGCCAGCAGCAAATCGCCAAAAAGACTGTGTCTTCTCTCCTATAATTCACCCCTCCACTTT.

This clone has a single count. The chain joins TRBV11-2 to TRBJ2-2; maybe TRBD2 (5 bases). The CDR3 totals 14 residues. Per germline, CDR1 SGHAT and CDR2 FQNNGV. V gave up 4 bases and J gave up 5 bases, with 11 bases separating them. The CDR3 is CASSSPRGTGELFF. In DNA form, the CDR3 reads TGTGCCAGCAGCTCCCCCAGAGGGACCGGGGAGCTGTTTTTT.

The V call is TRBV4-1, the J call TRBJ2-2, with 9 bases matching TRBD1. Germline values: CDR1 MGHRA, CDR2 YSYEKL. The CDR3 length is 17 residues. V trimming: 3 bases; J trimming: 6 bases; junction bases outside the gene matches: 11. The CDR3 loop reads CASSHLGTGIRSGELFF. The CDR3 nucleotides are TGCGCCAGCAGCCACCTCGGGACAGGGATTCGATCCGGGGAGCTGTTTTTT.

V is TRBV18 and J is TRBJ2-5, with a weak D call TRBD2 (6 bases). This CDR3 has 16 amino acids. With 6 bases removed from V and 4 bases from J, the gap between germline ends came to 21 bases. Germline lookup yields CDR1 KGHSH and CDR2 LQKENI. This chain's CDR3 is CASSLGIAGYGETQYF. DNA for the CDR3: TGTGCCAGCTCCCTTGGGATTGCGGGATACGGAGAGACCCAGTACTTC.

This chain joins TRBV11-3 and TRBJ2-5; 7 bases align to TRBD2. The germline CDR1 and CDR2 sequences are SGHNT and YENEEA. V lost 1 base and J lost 1; bases outside the gene matches: 6. The CDR3 extends over 16 amino acids. The CDR3: CASSLVRGGGQETQYF. DNA of the CDR3: TGTGCCAGCAGCTTAGTCCGGGGCGGGGGCCAAGAGACCCAGTACTTC.

The DNA of the CDR3 is TGTGCCAGCAGTTACTCGCGGAGCTCTGGAAACACCATATATTTT. Its protein is CASSYSRSSGNTIYF. The rearrangement joins TRBV6-5 to TRBJ1-3; D unresolved. The CDR3 is 15 residues long. Germline CDR1 MNHEY, CDR2 SVGAGI. V was clipped by 0 bases and J by 0 bases, with 6 bases between them.

CDR3 DNA sequence: TGTGCCACCAGTGATCCACTAGCGGGAGTTATAAATGAGCAGTTCTTC. Translated: CATSDPLAGVINEQFF. The chain recombines TRBV24-1 with TRBJ2-1; TRBD2 agrees at 11 bases. The CDR3 is made up of 16 amino acids. J gave up 7 bases and V 3 bases, and 7 bases lay outside the gene matches. Germline loops: CDR1 KGHDR, CDR2 SFDVKD.

J is TRBJ2-7 and V is TRBV7-2, with D possibly TRBD1 on 6 matching bases. V was cut by 6 bases and J by 0 bases, with 15 bases left in between. The CDR3 loop spans 15 amino acids. Germline-derived CDR1 and CDR2 are SGHTA and FQGNSA. The CDR3 loop is CASSQDSTTSYEQYF. CDR3 coding DNA: TGTGCCAGCAGTCAGGACAGCACAACCTCCTACGAGCAGTACTTC.

The CDR3 sequence: CASSLEGLAGADTQYF. The CDR3 coding sequence is TGTGCCAGCAGCTTAGAAGGACTAGCGGGGGCAGATACGCAGTATTTT. V and J are TRBV7-9 and TRBJ2-3; 13 bases map to TRBD2. Germline V gives CDR1 SEHNR, CDR2 FQNEAQ (reference sequence). The ends lost 1 base at V and 4 bases at J; junction bases unmatched: 2. This CDR3 is built from 16 residues.

The V gene is TRBV5-8, the J gene TRBJ1-2; the D is unclear. Trimming left V 2 bases short and J 7 bases short, with 15 bases between. Germline CDR1 reads SGHTS; CDR2 reads YDEGEE. The CDR3 is 14 amino acids. The CDR3 bases are TGTGCCAGCAGCTTTGGAGCCGAGCAGCGTGGCTACACCTTC. It codes for CASSFGAEQRGYTF.

The chain is built from TRBV9 and TRBJ2-7; a possible D gene is TRBD2 (6 bases). Deletions cut 3 bases from V and 3 bases from J, with 13 bases between. CDR1 is SGDLS and CDR2 is YYNGEE in the germline V gene. CDR3 length equals 14 residues. The CDR3 reads CASSAGTPGYEQYF. As DNA, the CDR3 is TGTGCCAGCAGCGCCGGGACTCCCGGCTACGAGCAGTACTTC. Looking up the rest from reference TRBV9 and TRBJ2-7 gives the full variable domain: DSGVTQTPKHLITATGQRVTLRCSPRSGDLSVYWYQQSLDQGLQFLIQYYNGEERAKGNILERFSAQQFPDLHSELNLSSLELGDSALYFCASSAGTPGYEQYFGPGTRLTVT.

The chain is built from TRBV7-3 and TRBJ2-3; TRBD1 matches 11 bases. The CDR3 covers 15 residues. CDR1 is SGHTA, CDR2 FQGTGA, per germline. V trimming: 3 bases; J trimming: 1 base; junction bases outside the gene matches: 0. CDR3 region: CASSLGQGGTDTQYF. The CDR3 DNA reads as TGTGCCAGCAGCTTGGGACAGGGGGGCACAGATACGCAGTATTTT.

The J gene is TRBJ1-2, the V gene TRBV9; TRBD1 might be the D (6 bases). Germline V CDR1 and CDR2: SGDLS, YYNGEE. Trimming took 4 bases from V and 10 from J, leaving 20 bases between them. The CDR3 runs to 14 residues. The CDR3: CASSTGAGASDYTF. CDR3 sequence (DNA): TGTGCCAGCAGCACCGGAGCGGGGGCGAGTGACTACACCTTC.

The count of this clone is one. V gene TRBV5-4 combines with J gene TRBJ2-1, with a tentative D call TRBD1 (5 bases). The CDR3 has 13 residues. Germline V gives CDR1 SGHNT, CDR2 YYREEE (reference sequence). Trimming pared 4 bases from V and 8 bases from J, leaving 13 bases between. The CDR3 here is CASSVDRADEQFF. The DNA for the CDR3 is TGTGCCAGCAGCGTAGACAGAGCTGATGAGCAGTTCTTC.